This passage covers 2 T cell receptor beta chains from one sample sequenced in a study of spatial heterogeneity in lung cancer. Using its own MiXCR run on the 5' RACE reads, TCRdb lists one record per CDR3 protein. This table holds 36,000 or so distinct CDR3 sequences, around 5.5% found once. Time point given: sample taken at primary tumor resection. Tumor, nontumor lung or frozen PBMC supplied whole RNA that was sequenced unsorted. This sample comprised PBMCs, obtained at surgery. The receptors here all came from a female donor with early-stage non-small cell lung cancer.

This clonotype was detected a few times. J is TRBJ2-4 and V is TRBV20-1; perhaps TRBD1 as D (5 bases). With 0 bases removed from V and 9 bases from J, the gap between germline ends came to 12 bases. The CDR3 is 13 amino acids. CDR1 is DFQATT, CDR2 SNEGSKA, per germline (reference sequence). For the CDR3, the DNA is TGCAGTGCTAGAGAATGGGGCGACGGCATTCAGTACTTC. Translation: CSAREWGDGIQYF.

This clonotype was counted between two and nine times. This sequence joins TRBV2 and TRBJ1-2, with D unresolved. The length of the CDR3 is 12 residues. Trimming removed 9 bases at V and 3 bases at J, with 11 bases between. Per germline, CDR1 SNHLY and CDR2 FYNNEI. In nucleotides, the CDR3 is TGTGCCAGTGCACGGGAGGACTATGGCTACACCTTC. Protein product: CASAREDYGYTF.